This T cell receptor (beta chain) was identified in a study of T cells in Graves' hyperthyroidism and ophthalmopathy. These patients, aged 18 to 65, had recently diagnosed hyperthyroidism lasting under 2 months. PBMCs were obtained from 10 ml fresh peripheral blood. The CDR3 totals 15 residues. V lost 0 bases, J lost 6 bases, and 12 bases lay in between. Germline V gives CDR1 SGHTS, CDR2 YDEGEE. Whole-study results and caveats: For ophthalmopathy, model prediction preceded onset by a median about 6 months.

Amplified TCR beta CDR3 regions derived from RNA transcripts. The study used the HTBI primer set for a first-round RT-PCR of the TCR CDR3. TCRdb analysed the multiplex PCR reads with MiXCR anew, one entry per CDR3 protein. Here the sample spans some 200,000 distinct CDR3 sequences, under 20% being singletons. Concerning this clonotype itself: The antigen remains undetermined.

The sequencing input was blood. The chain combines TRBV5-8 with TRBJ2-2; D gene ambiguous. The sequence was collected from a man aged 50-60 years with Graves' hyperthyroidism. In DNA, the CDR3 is TGTGCCAGCAGCTTGGTAACTCAGTGGGCCGGGGAGCTGTTTTTT. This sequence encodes CASSLVTQWAGELFF.